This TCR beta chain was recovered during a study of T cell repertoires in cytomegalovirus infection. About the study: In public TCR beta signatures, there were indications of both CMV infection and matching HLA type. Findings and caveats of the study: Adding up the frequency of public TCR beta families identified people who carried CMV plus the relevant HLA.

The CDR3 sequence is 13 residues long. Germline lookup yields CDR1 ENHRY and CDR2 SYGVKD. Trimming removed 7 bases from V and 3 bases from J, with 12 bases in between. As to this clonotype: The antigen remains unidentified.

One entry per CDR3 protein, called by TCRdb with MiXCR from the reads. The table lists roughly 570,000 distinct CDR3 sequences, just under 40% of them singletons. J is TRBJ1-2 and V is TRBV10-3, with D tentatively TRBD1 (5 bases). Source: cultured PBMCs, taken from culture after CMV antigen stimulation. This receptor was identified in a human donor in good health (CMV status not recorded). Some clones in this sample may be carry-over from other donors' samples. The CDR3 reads CAIKSDSHYGYTF. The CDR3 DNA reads TGTGCCATCAAGAGTGACAGCCACTATGGCTACACCTTC.